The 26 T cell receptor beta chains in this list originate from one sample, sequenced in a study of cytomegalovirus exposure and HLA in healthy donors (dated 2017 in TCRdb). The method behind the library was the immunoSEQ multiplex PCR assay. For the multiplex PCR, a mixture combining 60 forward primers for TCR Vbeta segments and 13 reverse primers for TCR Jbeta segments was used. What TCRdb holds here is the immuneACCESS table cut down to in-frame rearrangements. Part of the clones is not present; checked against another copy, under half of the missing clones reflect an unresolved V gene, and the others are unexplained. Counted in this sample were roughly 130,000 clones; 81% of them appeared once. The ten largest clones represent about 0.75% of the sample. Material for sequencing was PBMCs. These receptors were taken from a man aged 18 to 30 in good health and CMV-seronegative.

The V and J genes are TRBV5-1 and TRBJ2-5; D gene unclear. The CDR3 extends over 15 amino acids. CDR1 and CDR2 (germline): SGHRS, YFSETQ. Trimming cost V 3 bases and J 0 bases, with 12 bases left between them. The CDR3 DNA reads TGCGCCAGCAGCTCCATTCGTCGGGACCAAGAGACCCAGTACTTC. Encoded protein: CASSSIRRDQETQYF. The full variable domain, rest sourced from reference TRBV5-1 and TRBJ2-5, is KAGVTQTPRYLIKTRGQQVTLSCSPISGHRSVSWYQQTPGQGLQFLFEYFSETQRNKGNFPGRFSGRQFSNSRSEMNVSTLELGDSALYLCASSSIRRDQETQYFGPGTRLLVL.

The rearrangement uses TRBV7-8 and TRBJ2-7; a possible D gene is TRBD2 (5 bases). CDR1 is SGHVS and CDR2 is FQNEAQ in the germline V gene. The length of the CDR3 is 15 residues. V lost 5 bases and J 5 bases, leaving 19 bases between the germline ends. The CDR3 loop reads CASSQTGFARHEQYF. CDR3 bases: TGTGCCAGCAGCCAGACGGGGTTCGCGCGACACGAGCAGTACTTC.

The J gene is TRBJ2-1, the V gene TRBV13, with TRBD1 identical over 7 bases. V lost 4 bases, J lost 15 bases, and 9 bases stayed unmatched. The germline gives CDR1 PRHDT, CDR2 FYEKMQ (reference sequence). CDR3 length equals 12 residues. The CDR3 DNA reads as TGTGCCAGCAGCTCCGACAGGGATCCAGGGTTCTTC. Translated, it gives CASSSDRDPGFF. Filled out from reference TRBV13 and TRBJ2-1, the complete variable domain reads AAGVIQSPRHLIKEKRETATLKCYPIPRHDTVYWYQQGPGQDPQFLISFYEKMQSDKGSIPDRFSAQQFSDYHSELNMSSLELGDSALYFCASSSDRDPGFFGPGTRLTVL.

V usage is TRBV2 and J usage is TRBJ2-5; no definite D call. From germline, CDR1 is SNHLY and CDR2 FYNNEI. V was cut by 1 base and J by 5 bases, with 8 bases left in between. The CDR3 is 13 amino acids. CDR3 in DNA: TGTGCCAGCAGTGAAGGAGTCTTGGAGACCCAGTACTTC. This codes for CASSEGVLETQYF.

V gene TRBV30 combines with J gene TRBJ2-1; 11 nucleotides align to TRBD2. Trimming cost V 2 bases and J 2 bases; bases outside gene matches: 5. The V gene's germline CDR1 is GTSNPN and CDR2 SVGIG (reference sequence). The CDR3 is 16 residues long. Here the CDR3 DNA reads TGTGCCTGGAGTATTCAACTAGCGGGGGCCTACAATGAGCAGTTCTTC. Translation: CAWSIQLAGAYNEQFF.

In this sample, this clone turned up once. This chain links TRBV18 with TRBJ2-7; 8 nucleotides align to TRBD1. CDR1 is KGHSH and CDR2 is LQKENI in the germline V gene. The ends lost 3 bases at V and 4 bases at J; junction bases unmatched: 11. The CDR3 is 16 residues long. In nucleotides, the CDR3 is TGTGCCAGCTCACCCAACTCAGGGGGCTTTAGGTACGAGCAGTACTTC. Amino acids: CASSPNSGGFRYEQYF.

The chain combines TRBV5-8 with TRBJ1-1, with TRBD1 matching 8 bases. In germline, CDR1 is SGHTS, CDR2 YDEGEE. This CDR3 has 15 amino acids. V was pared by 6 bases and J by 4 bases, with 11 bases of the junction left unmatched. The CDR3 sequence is CASIPEVGQGTEAFF. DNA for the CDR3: TGTGCCAGCATCCCAGAGGTAGGACAGGGCACTGAAGCTTTCTTT.

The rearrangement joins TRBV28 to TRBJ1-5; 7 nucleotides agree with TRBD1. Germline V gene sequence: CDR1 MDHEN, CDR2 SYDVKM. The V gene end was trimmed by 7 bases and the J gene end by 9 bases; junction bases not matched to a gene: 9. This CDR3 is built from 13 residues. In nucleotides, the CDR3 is TGTGCCAGCACGCGACAGGGAGTTTGGCCCCAGCATTTT. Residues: CASTRQGVWPQHF.

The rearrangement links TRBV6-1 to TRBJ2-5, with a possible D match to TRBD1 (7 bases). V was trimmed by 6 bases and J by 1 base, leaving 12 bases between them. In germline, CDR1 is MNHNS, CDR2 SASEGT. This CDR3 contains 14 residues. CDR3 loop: CASRAGQIQETQYF. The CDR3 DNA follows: TGTGCCAGCAGGGCGGGACAGATCCAAGAGACCCAGTACTTC.

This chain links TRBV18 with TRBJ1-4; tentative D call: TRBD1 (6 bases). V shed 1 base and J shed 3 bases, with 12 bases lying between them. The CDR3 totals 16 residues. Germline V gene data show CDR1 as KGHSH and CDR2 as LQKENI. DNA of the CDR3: TGTGCCAGCTCACCACAGGTGGGGGCAGCTAATGAAAAACTGTTTTTT. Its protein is CASSPQVGAANEKLFF.

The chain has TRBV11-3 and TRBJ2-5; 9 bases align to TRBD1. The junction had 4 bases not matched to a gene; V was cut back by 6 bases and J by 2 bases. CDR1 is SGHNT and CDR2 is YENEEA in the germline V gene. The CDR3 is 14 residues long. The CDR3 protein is CASSAGTGQETQYF. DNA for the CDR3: TGTGCCAGCAGTGCGGGGACAGGGCAAGAGACCCAGTACTTC. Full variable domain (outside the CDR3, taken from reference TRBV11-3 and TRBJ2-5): EAGVVQSPRYKIIEKKQPVAFWCNPISGHNTLYWYLQNLGQGPELLIRYENEEAVDDSQLPKDRFSAERLKGVDSTLKIQPAELGDSAVYLCASSAGTGQETQYFGPGTRLLVL.

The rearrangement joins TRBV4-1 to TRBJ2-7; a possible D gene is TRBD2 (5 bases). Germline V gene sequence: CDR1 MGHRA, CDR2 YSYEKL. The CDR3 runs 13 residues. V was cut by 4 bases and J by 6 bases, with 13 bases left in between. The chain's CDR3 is CASSRPGSLEQYF. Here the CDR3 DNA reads TGCGCCAGCAGCCGCCCGGGGTCTCTCGAGCAGTACTTC.

CDR3 sequence: CASRGEGREYQPQHF. The CDR3 DNA reads TGTGCCAGCAGGGGGGAGGGCCGGGAGTATCAGCCCCAGCATTTT. V gene TRBV28 combines with J gene TRBJ1-5; TRBD1 is a possible D gene (5 bases). Germline V gene lookup returns CDR1 MDHEN and CDR2 SYDVKM. The CDR3 consists of 15 residues. Trimming removed 6 bases at V and 5 bases at J, with 17 bases between.

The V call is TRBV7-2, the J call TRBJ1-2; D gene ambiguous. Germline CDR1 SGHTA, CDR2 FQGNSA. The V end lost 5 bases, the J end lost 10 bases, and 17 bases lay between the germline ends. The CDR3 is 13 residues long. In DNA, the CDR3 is TGTGCCAGCAGCCCCCCCGGTCGAGTGTTCTACACCTTC. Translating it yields CASSPPGRVFYTF.

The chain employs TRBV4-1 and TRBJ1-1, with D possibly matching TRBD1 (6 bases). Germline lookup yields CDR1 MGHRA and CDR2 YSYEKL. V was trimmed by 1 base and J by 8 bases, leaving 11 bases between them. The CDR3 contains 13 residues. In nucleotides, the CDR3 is TGCGCCAGCAGCCAAGCCATCACAGGGGAAGCTTTCTTT. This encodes CASSQAITGEAFF.

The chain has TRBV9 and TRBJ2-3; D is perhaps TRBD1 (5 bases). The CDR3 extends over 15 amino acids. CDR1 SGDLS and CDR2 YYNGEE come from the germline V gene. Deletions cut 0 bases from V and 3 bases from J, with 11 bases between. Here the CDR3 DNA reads TGTGCCAGCAGCGTAGCCTCCGCAGGGACAGATACGCAGTATTTT. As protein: CASSVASAGTDTQYF.

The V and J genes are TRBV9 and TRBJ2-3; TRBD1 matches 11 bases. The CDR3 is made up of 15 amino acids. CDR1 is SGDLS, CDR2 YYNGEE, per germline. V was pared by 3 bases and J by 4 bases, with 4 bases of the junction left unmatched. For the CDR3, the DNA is TGTGCCAGCAGCGGGGGACAGGGGGGACCAGATACGCAGTATTTT. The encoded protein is CASSGGQGGPDTQYF. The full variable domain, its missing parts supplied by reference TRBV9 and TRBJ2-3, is DSGVTQTPKHLITATGQRVTLRCSPRSGDLSVYWYQQSLDQGLQFLIQYYNGEERAKGNILERFSAQQFPDLHSELNLSSLELGDSALYFCASSGGQGGPDTQYFGPGTRLTVL.

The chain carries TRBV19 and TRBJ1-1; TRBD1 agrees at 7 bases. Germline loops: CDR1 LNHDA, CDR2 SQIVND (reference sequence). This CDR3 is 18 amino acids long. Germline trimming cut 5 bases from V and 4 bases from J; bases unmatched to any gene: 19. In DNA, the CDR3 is TGTGCCAGTAGTCGCGGCGGTGACAGGGAAGCCCTCGGCACTGAAGCTTTCTTT. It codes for CASSRGGDREALGTEAFF.

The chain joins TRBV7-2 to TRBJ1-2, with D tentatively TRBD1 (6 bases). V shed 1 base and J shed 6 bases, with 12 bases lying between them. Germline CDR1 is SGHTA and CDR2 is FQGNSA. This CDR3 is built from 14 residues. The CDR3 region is CASSLDRAVNGYTF. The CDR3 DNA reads TGTGCCAGCAGCTTAGACAGGGCTGTCAATGGCTACACCTTC.

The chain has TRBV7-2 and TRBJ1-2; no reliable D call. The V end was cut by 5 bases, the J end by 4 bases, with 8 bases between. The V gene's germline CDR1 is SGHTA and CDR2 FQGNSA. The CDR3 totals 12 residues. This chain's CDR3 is CASSTRSYGYTF. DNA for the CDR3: TGTGCCAGCAGCACCCGGTCCTATGGCTACACCTTC.

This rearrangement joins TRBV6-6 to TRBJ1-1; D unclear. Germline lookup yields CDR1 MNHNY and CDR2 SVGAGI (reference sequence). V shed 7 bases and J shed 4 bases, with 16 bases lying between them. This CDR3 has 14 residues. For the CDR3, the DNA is TGTGCCAGCATTGTCCCCTCGGGGTTCACTGAAGCTTTCTTT. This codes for CASIVPSGFTEAFF.

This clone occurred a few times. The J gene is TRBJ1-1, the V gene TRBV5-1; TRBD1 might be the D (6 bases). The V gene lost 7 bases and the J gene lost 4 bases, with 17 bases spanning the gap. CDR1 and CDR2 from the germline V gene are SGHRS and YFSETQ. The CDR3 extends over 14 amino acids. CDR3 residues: CASRLGPGATEAFF. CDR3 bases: TGCGCCAGCCGCCTGGGGCCAGGGGCCACTGAAGCTTTCTTT.

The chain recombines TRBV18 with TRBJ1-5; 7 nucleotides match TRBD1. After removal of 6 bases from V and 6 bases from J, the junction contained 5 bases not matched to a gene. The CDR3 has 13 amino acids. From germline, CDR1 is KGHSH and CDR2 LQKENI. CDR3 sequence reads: CASSETGTQPQHF. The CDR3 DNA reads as TGTGCCAGCTCCGAGACAGGGACTCAGCCCCAGCATTTT.

CDR3 DNA sequence: TGCAGCGTTTCAGGGGTAATTGGCTACACCTTC. Translating it yields CSVSGVIGYTF. V gene TRBV29-1 combines with J gene TRBJ1-2; a weak D match, TRBD1 (6 bases). The CDR3 is 11 residues long. V gave up 5 bases and J gave up 7 bases, with 11 bases separating them. Germline CDR1 and CDR2: SQVTM and ANQGSEA.

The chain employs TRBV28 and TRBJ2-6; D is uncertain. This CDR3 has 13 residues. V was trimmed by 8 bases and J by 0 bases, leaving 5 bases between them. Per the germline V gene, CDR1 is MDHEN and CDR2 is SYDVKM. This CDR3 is CASQISGANVLTF. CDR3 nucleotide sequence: TGTGCCAGCCAGATCTCTGGGGCCAACGTCCTGACTTTC.

The CDR3 sequence is CASSSRQPYEQYF. In DNA form, the CDR3 reads TGTGCCAGCAGCTCCCGACAGCCCTACGAGCAGTACTTC. The chain uses TRBV7-2 and TRBJ2-7; a possible D gene is TRBD1 (5 bases). Germline CDR1 is SGHTA and CDR2 is FQGNSA. The CDR3 runs 13 residues. Trimming pared 4 bases from V and 2 bases from J, leaving 9 bases between.